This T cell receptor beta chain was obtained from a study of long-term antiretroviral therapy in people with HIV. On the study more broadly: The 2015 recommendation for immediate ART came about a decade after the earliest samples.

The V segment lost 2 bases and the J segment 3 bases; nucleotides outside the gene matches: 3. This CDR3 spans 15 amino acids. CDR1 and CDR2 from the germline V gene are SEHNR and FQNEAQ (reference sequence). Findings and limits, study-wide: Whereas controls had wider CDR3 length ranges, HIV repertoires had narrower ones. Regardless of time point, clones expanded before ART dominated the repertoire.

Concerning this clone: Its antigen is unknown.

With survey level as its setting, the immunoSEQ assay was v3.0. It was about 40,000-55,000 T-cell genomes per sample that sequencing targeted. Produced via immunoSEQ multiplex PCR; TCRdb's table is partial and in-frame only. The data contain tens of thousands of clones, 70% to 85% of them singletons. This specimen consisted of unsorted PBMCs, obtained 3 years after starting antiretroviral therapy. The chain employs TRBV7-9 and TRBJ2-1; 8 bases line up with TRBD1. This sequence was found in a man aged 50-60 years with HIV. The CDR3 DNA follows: TGTGCCAGCAGCTTAAAAACAGGGGGCTACAATGAGCAGTTCTTC. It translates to CASSLKTGGYNEQFF.